This TCR beta chain was sequenced during a study of CD4+ T cells in melanoma. Study outcomes and limitations: Diverse differentiation states were reported for melanoma neoantigen-specific CD4+ T cells.

Concerning this clone itself: The antigen is unknown.

Data came from immunoSEQ multiplex PCR; TCRdb stores just in-frame clones and leaves some out. The sample gives 9,500 to 11,000 clones, 55% to 75% of which show up once; roughly a quarter is in the top ten. Between the trimmed V and J ends, which lost 5 bases and 6 bases, there was a span of 17 bases. Germline lookup yields CDR1 SGHAT and CDR2 FQDESV (reference sequence). The CDR3 loop spans 15 amino acids. The material sequenced was cells from a culture (not recorded whether cultured in vitro). The chain couples TRBV11-1 to TRBJ2-1, with D tentatively TRBD1 (6 bases). This receptor was taken from a human donor with melanoma. CDR3 sequence (DNA): TGTGCCAGCAGCCCCTTATGGGGGCCCTCCAATGAGCAGTTCTTC. Its protein product is CASSPLWGPSNEQFF.